This T cell receptor beta chain was identified in a study of blood T cell repertoires in COVID-19. Study in general: From the United States, Italy and Spain came samples of acute and convalescent COVID-19. Sample material is recorded as cDNA or gDNA derived from T cells, B-cell-depleted T cells, or PBMCs.

Participants reported their clinical history, and cohort assignment relied on those reports. TCRdb keeps only in-frame clones here, not all; method: immunoSEQ multiplex PCR. The sample carries a few hundred thousand clones, around 89% recorded once. CDR3 length: 15 residues. V trimming: 6 bases; J trimming: 5 bases; junction bases outside the gene matches: 10. Germline values: CDR1 SGHTA, CDR2 FQGTGA. The chain couples TRBV7-3 to TRBJ1-2; 9 bases map to TRBD1. The sequence derives from a woman aged 25-40 years who had recovered from COVID-19. The sample consisted of PBMCs or T cells enriched from blood (not recorded which). The CDR3 sequence: CASSQFPGQGYGYTF. The DNA of the CDR3 is TGTGCCAGCAGTCAATTCCCGGGACAGGGATATGGCTACACCTTC.